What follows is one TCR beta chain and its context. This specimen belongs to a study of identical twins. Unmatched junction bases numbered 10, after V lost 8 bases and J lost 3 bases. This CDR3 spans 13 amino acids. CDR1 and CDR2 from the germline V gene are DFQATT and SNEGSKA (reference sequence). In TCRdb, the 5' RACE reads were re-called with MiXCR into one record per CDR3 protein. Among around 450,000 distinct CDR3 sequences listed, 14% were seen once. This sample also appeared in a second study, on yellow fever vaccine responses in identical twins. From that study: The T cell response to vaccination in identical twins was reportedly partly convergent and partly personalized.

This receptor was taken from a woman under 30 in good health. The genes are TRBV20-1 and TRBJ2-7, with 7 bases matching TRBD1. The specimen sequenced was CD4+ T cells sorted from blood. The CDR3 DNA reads TGCAGTCGCCTTGGGACAGACGGCTACGAGCAGTACTTC. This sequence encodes CSRLGTDGYEQYF.